This T cell receptor (beta chain) was captured by sequencing in a study of cytomegalovirus exposure and HLA in healthy donors. Overall study results and limits: In terms of immune exposure information, only CMV serostatus was available. Many donors carried some public TCRs, although rarity characterized most TCR sequences. Reportedly, fewer N-insertions than the approximately 700-donor mean appeared in an Asian-associated ancestry cluster in a later analysis. According to an earlier analysis, most TCR beta V segments yielded productive rearrangements about 87% or about 30% of the time.

It was with 60 Vbeta and 13 Jbeta primers that the PCR ran. Profiling relied on immunoSEQ multiplex PCR, and the TCRdb table lists in-frame clones only, not all of them. Among 180,000 or so clones listed, about 82% were seen once. V lost 7 bases and J lost 10, with 16 bases in between. Germline CDR1 reads SNHLY; CDR2 reads FYNNEI. This CDR3 spans 12 amino acids. The table lists this clone with a few counts. Its antigen remains unknown. The chain employs TRBV2 and TRBJ1-2; unclear D gene. The sequence derives from a female donor in good health and CMV-seronegative. Sequencing was performed on PBMCs. CDR3 in amino acids: CASKEASRDYTF. The CDR3, as DNA: TGTGCCAGCAAGGAAGCGAGTCGGGACTACACCTTC.